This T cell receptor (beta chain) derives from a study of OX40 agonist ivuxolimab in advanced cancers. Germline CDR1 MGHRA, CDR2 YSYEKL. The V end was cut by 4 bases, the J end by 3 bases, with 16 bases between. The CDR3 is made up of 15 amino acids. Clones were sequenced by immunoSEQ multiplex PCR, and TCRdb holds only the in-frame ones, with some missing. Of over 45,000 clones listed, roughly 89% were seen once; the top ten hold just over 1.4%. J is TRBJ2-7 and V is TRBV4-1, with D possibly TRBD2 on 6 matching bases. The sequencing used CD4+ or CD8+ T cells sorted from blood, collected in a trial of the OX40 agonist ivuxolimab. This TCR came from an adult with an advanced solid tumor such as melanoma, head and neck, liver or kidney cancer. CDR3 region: CASSLSDGRGYEQYF. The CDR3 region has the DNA TGCGCCAGCAGCCTATCGGACGGGAGAGGCTACGAGCAGTACTTC.